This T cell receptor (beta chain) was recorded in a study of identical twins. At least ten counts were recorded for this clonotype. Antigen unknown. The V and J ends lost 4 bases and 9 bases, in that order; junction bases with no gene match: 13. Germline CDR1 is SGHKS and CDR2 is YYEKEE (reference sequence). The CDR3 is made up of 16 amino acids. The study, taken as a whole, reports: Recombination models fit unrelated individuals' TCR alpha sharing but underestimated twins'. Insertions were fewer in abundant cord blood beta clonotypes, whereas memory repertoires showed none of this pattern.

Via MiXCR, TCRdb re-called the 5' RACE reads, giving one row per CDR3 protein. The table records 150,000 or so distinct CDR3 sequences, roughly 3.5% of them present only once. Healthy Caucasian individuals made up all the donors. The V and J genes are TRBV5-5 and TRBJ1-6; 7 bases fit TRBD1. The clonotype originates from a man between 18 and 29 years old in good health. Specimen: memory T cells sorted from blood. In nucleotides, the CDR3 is TGTGCCAGCAGCGCACCGGGACAGCAGGGAAGTTCACCCCTCCACTTT. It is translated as CASSAPGQQGSSPLHF.